The table lists the clone carrying this T cell receptor beta chain with many counts. V gave up 3 bases and J gave up 5 bases; unmatched junction bases: 10. Germline V gene sequence: CDR1 SQVTM, CDR2 ANQGSEA. The CDR3 runs to 15 residues. The data were taken from a study of T-cell reconstitution after alpha-beta-depleted transplantation in children. The TCRbeta library was prepared with unique molecular identifiers. TCRdb itself ran the PCR reads through MiXCR, one entry per CDR3 protein. The sample shows a few hundred thousand distinct CDR3 sequences, about 14% of them seen only once. V usage is TRBV29-1 and J usage is TRBJ2-5; TRBD2 matches 9 bases. The sequence was collected from a human donor who donated a stem cell graft to a child with Fanconi anemia. This specimen consisted of PBMCs, obtained from the stem cell graft. The CDR3 DNA reads as TGCAGCGTTGACCGGGTTTTAGCGGGGGACGAGACCCAGTACTTC. Translating gives CSVDRVLAGDETQYF.